These 14 T cell receptor beta chains came from one sample sequenced in a study of control samples from healthy donors and cancer patients. Produced via immunoSEQ multiplex PCR; TCRdb's table is partial and in-frame only. The table records about 140,000 clones, 90% to 95% of them present only once. Sequences were obtained from blood. Every receptor here comes from a man in his forties or fifties in good health.

This clone is a singleton in its sample. The V gene is TRBV2, the J gene TRBJ1-1; D not certain. Germline CDR1 and CDR2: SNHLY and FYNNEI. The CDR3 loop spans 14 amino acids. V was pared by 6 bases and J by 3 bases, with 14 bases between. The chain's CDR3 is CASRTVTLYTEAFF. The CDR3 DNA reads TGTGCCAGCAGGACGGTGACCCTATACACTGAAGCTTTCTTT.

This chain joins TRBV19 and TRBJ2-1; D is tentatively TRBD1 or TRBD2 (5 bases each). This CDR3 comprises 13 residues. Trimming cost V 4 bases and J 3 bases, with 7 bases left between them. The germline CDR1 and CDR2 sequences are LNHDA and SQIVND (reference sequence). The CDR3 reads CASSRDLYNEQFF. The CDR3 nucleotides are TGTGCCAGTAGTAGGGACCTCTACAATGAGCAGTTCTTC.

The chain links TRBV9 to TRBJ1-2; TRBD1 is a possible D gene (5 bases). Trimming took 0 bases from V and 8 from J, leaving 14 bases between them. The germline gives CDR1 SGDLS, CDR2 YYNGEE. This CDR3 is 14 amino acids long. The CDR3 loop reads CASSVGKGEGGYTF. The CDR3 coding sequence is TGTGCCAGCAGCGTAGGAAAAGGGGAGGGAGGCTACACCTTC.

This clone came up once. The chain recombines TRBV28 with TRBJ1-2; TRBD1 is a possible D gene (6 bases). In germline, CDR1 is MDHEN, CDR2 SYDVKM. This CDR3 is 15 amino acids long. The ends were cut back, 5 bases at V and 7 bases at J, with 20 bases in the middle. CDR3 coding DNA: TGTGCCAGCAGTACCCCGGGTCAGGGGAATTTTGGCTACACCTTC. Translation gives CASSTPGQGNFGYTF.

This chain connects TRBV28 to TRBJ1-3, with D possibly matching TRBD1 (5 bases). Germline assignment: CDR1 MDHEN and CDR2 SYDVKM. Trimming stripped 0 bases from V and 0 bases from J, with 12 bases between. The CDR3 contains 17 residues. In DNA, the CDR3 is TGTGCCAGCAGTTTATGGGGGTTTGGGGGCTCTGGAAACACCATATATTTT. Amino acid sequence: CASSLWGFGGSGNTIYF.

The chain combines TRBV13 with TRBJ1-2, with unresolved D. V was trimmed by 3 bases and J by 2 bases, leaving 7 bases between them. The germline gives CDR1 PRHDT, CDR2 FYEKMQ (reference sequence). The CDR3 length is 13 residues. Here the CDR3 reads CASSLGKNYGYTF. The CDR3 coding sequence is TGTGCCAGCAGCTTGGGCAAAAACTATGGCTACACCTTC.

The chain has TRBV5-1 and TRBJ2-3; D ambiguous. V shed 0 bases and J shed 6 bases, with 5 bases lying between them. The CDR3 length is 12 residues. Germline V gives CDR1 SGHRS, CDR2 YFSETQ. This chain's CDR3 is CASSLVGDTQYF. The CDR3 nucleotides are TGCGCCAGCAGCTTGGTGGGGGATACGCAGTATTTT. The full variable domain, rest sourced from reference TRBV5-1 and TRBJ2-3, is KAGVTQTPRYLIKTRGQQVTLSCSPISGHRSVSWYQQTPGQGLQFLFEYFSETQRNKGNFPGRFSGRQFSNSRSEMNVSTLELGDSALYLCASSLVGDTQYFGPGTRLTVL.

This clone has only a few counts. The chain carries TRBV7-3 and TRBJ2-1; D is ambiguous. CDR1 and CDR2 (germline): SGHTA, FQGTGA. The CDR3 has 16 amino acids. V shed 0 bases and J shed 6 bases, with 15 bases lying between them. The CDR3 sequence is CASSLTEVGYINEQFF. The DNA for the CDR3 is TGTGCCAGCAGCTTAACCGAGGTTGGTTATATCAATGAGCAGTTCTTC. Full variable domain (rest looked up from reference TRBV7-3 and TRBJ2-1): GAGVSQTPSNKVTEKGKYVELRCDPISGHTALYWYRQSLGQGPEFLIYFQGTGAADDSGLPNDRFFAVRPEGSVSTLKIQRTERGDSAVYLCASSLTEVGYINEQFFGPGTRLTVL.

The CDR3 coding sequence is TGTGCCAGCAGTTGGGACAGGGTTTTTGAGCAGTTCTTC. Protein product: CASSWDRVFEQFF. The rearrangement joins TRBV12-3 or TRBV12-4 to TRBJ2-1; 9 bases fit TRBD1. Trimming cost V 4 bases and J 9 bases; bases outside gene matches: 4. The CDR3 contains 13 residues.

The V and J genes are TRBV7-2 and TRBJ2-7; D possibly matches TRBD1 or TRBD2 (5 bases each). The DNA end favors TRBJ2-1, so the J call may be wrong. This CDR3 is 15 amino acids long. Germline-derived CDR1 and CDR2 are SGHTA and FQGNSA. Here the CDR3 reads CASSLKGSSYNEQFF. The CDR3 DNA reads as TGTGCCAGCAGCTTAAAGGGGAGCTCCTACAATGAGCAGTTCTTC.

The rearrangement joins TRBV4-1 to TRBJ2-3; tentative D call: TRBD1 (6 bases). The V gene's germline CDR1 is MGHRA and CDR2 YSYEKL. The CDR3 is made up of 15 amino acids. V was clipped by 1 base and J by 7 bases, with 15 bases between them. This chain's CDR3 is CASSQAGTSSNTQYF. CDR3 coding DNA: TGCGCCAGCAGCCAAGCCGGGACATCAAGTAATACGCAGTATTTT.

The chain uses TRBV10-1 and TRBJ2-1; D assignment may be TRBD1 or TRBD2 (5 bases each). The CDR3 runs 15 residues. Germline assignment: CDR1 WNHNN and CDR2 SYGVQD (reference sequence). The V end lost 3 bases, the J end lost 4 bases, and 13 bases lay between the germline ends. The CDR3 region has the DNA TGCGCCAGCAGTGATTCCCGGGGCGAGTACAATGAGCAGTTCTTC. This translates into CASSDSRGEYNEQFF.

The V gene is TRBV19, the J gene TRBJ2-1; 13 bases align to TRBD2. The CDR3 has 15 amino acids. J gave up 8 bases and V 4 bases, and 5 bases lay outside the gene matches. Per germline, CDR1 LNHDA and CDR2 SQIVND (reference sequence). CDR3 sequence reads: CASSKGLAGLYEQFF. The CDR3 nucleotides are TGTGCCAGTAGTAAGGGACTAGCGGGATTGTATGAGCAGTTCTTC.

This chain uses TRBV5-6 with TRBJ1-5; 7 bases map to TRBD1. This CDR3 has 15 amino acids. In germline, CDR1 is SGHDT, CDR2 YYEEEE. Trimming at V came to 4 bases and at J to 4 bases, leaving 8 bases not matched to a gene. CDR3 sequence reads: CASSKGTVGNQPQHF. The CDR3 bases are TGTGCCAGCAGCAAGGGGACAGTAGGAAATCAGCCCCAGCATTTT. Drawing the rest from reference TRBV5-6 and TRBJ1-5, the complete variable domain is DAGVTQSPTHLIKTRGQQVTLRCSPKSGHDTVSWYQQALGQGPQFIFQYYEEEERQRGNFPDRFSGHQFPNYSSELNVNALLLGDSALYLCASSKGTVGNQPQHFGDGTRLSIL.